This T cell receptor (beta chain) was recovered during a study of cytomegalovirus exposure and HLA in healthy donors. Repertoires were generated with immunoSEQ multiplex PCR, while TCRdb's copy carries only in-frame clones and drops some. The sample has a few hundred thousand clones; around 90% are singletons. This clone was seen only once. The germline gives CDR1 MDHEN, CDR2 SYDVKM. The CDR3 is 11 amino acids. Unmatched junction bases numbered 0, after V lost 8 bases and J lost 3 bases. Sequenced material: PBMCs. The chain joins TRBV28 to TRBJ2-7; 8 bases line up with TRBD1. This receptor was identified in a woman between 18 and 30 years old in good health and CMV-seronegative. The chain's CDR3 is CASGQGYEQYF. The DNA of the CDR3 is TGTGCCAGCGGACAGGGCTACGAGCAGTACTTC. Full variable domain (rest looked up from reference TRBV28 and TRBJ2-7): DVKVTQSSRYLVKRTGEKVFLECVQDMDHENMFWYRQDPGLGLRLIYFSYDVKMKEKGDIPEGYSVSREKKERFSLILESASTNQTSMYLCASGQGYEQYFGPGTRLTVT.